Included here is one T cell receptor (beta chain) sequence, with context. Its antigen remains unidentified. When naive CD8 T cells were sorted, they were gated as CD8+CD4-CCR7+CD45RA+. Germline lookup yields CDR1 MNHEY and CDR2 SMNVEV (reference sequence). Trimming took 5 bases from V and 3 from J, leaving 11 bases between them. The CDR3 loop spans 14 amino acids. MiXCR, applied by TCRdb to the PCR reads, yields one record per CDR3 protein. The sample has 300,000 to 400,000 distinct CDR3 sequences, about 23% seen once; the top ten hold 0.65% to 0.75%. This sample stems from a study of molecular identifiers for immune sequencing clone quantification. Study-wide results and limits: One cell's worth of spiked Jurkat TCR RNA was reportedly detectable among some 1 million naive cells. Clones carrying above 20 RNA copies accounted for over 99% of effector molecules, under 1% in naive cells.

Sequencing input: naive CD8+ T cells from blood, with Jurkat cell RNA spiked in. Subset noted: FACS-sorted CD8+CD4-CCR7+CD45RA+ naive T cells. This sequence joins TRBV27 and TRBJ1-5; weak D call: TRBD1 (5 bases). The TCR was taken from a human donor in good health. Some libraries in this study had Jurkat cell RNA spiked in. CDR3 nucleotides: TGTGCCAGCAGTCCGACAGATTACAATCAGCCCCAGCATTTT. Protein product: CASSPTDYNQPQHF.